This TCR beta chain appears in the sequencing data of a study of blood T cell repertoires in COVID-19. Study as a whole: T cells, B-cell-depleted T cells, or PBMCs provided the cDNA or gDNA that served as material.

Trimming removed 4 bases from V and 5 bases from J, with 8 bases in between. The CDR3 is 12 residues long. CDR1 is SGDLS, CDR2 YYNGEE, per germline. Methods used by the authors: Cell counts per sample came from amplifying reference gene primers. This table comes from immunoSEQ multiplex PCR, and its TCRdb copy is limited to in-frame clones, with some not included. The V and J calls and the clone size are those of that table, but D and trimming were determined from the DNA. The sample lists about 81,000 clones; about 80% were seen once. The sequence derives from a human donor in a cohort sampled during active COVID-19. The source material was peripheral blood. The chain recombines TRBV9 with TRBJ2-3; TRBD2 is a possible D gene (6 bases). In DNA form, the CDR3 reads TGTGCCAGCAGCCGGGACTTAGATACGCAGTATTTT. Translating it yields CASSRDLDTQYF.